This passage covers 7 T cell receptor beta chains from one sample sequenced in a study of T cells in Graves' hyperthyroidism and ophthalmopathy. Amplified regions were TCR beta CDR3 sequences from RNA transcripts. The TCR CDR3 was amplified in a first-round RT-PCR using the HTBI primer set. TCRdb reprocessed the multiplex PCR reads via MiXCR and lists one record per CDR3 protein. The data show 360,000 or so distinct CDR3 sequences, with approximately 14% seen just once and approximately 19% held by the top ten. Sequenced: blood. The origin of the receptors is a woman in her fifties or sixties with Graves' ophthalmopathy.

The genes are TRBV5-1 and TRBJ2-5; the D gene is possibly TRBD1 (6 bases). CDR3 length equals 16 residues. Germline V lookup: CDR1 SGHRS, CDR2 YFSETQ. The V and J ends lost 0 bases and 1 base respectively, with 13 bases between them. The CDR3 sequence is CASSLAQGPLQETQYF. CDR3 sequence (DNA): TGCGCCAGCAGCTTGGCCCAGGGGCCCCTCCAAGAGACCCAGTACTTC. The full variable domain, its missing parts supplied by reference TRBV5-1 and TRBJ2-5, is KAGVTQTPRYLIKTRGQQVTLSCSPISGHRSVSWYQQTPGQGLQFLFEYFSETQRNKGNFPGRFSGRQFSNSRSEMNVSTLELGDSALYLCASSLAQGPLQETQYFGPGTRLLVL.

This clonotype has a count of ten or more. The CDR3 bases are TGTGCCAGCTCACACGGGACGAACACTGAAGCTTTCTTT. Amino acids: CASSHGTNTEAFF. The chain recombines TRBV18 with TRBJ1-1, with TRBD1 as a possible D gene (5 bases). The CDR3 sequence is 13 residues long. Looked up from germline, CDR1 is KGHSH and CDR2 is LQKENI. V was cut by 4 bases and J by 1 base, with 7 bases left in between.

V is TRBV5-6 and J is TRBJ1-4, with D tentatively TRBD1 (6 bases). Germline V gene sequence: CDR1 SGHDT, CDR2 YYEEEE. Trimming stripped 8 bases from V and 4 bases from J, with 15 bases between. The CDR3 length is 14 residues. The CDR3 region is CASSPGGLNEKLFF. The CDR3 DNA reads as TGTGCCAGTAGTCCGGGGGGCCTTAATGAAAAACTGTTTTTT. The complete variable domain, with remaining parts taken from reference TRBV5-6 and TRBJ1-4, reads DAGVTQSPTHLIKTRGQQVTLRCSPKSGHDTVSWYQQALGQGPQFIFQYYEEEERQRGNFPDRFSGHQFPNYSSELNVNALLLGDSALYLCASSPGGLNEKLFFGSGTQLSVL.

The rearrangement joins TRBV6-5 to TRBJ1-1, with D perhaps TRBD1 (5 bases). This CDR3 is 12 amino acids long. CDR1 MNHEY and CDR2 SVGAGI come from the germline V gene. V was trimmed by 10 bases and J by 5 bases, leaving 14 bases between them. CDR3 sequence reads: CATSYGGTEAFF. The DNA of the CDR3 is TGTGCCACCAGCTATGGGGGTACTGAAGCTTTCTTT.

This clonotype was detected a few times. The chain combines TRBV5-1 with TRBJ1-6; D remains ambiguous. The CDR3 consists of 14 residues. V lost 4 bases, J lost 7 bases, and 12 bases lay in between. Germline-derived CDR1 and CDR2 are SGHRS and YFSETQ. The DNA of the CDR3 is TGCGCCAGCAGCCTTACTAACGCGAATTCACCCCTCCACTTT. This codes for CASSLTNANSPLHF.

This clonotype was picked up many times. The V call is TRBV27, the J call TRBJ2-7, with TRBD1 identical over 10 bases. The CDR3 spans 17 residues. Trimming at V came to 6 bases and at J to 2 bases, leaving 13 bases not matched to a gene. Germline V CDR1 and CDR2: MNHEY, SMNVEV (reference sequence). CDR3 sequence reads: CASSRREPGTGAYEQYF. In nucleotides, the CDR3 is TGTGCCAGCAGCAGAAGAGAACCCGGGACAGGGGCCTACGAGCAGTACTTC.

This clonotype was picked up many times. V gene TRBV24-1 combines with J gene TRBJ1-5; 8 nucleotides match TRBD1. The V and J ends lost 9 bases and 5 bases, in that order; junction bases with no gene match: 8. Germline CDR1 is KGHDR and CDR2 is SFDVKD. The CDR3 length is 14 residues. CDR3 loop: CATGQGAGDQPQHF. CDR3 bases: TGTGCCACCGGTCAGGGGGCAGGGGATCAGCCCCAGCATTTT.